These 7 T cell receptor beta chains came from one sample sequenced in a study of response to subunit inactivated influenza vaccine. TCRdb re-called the RT-PCR reads through MiXCR, storing one row per CDR3 protein. The table records about 310,000 distinct CDR3 sequences, approximately 21% of them present only once. Sequenced material: PBMCs from blood, taken less than 22 months after vaccination. The origin of the receptors is a man aged 45 to 75 who received an inactivated influenza vaccine.

J is TRBJ1-6 and V is TRBV7-2, with 8 bases identical to TRBD1. The CDR3 length is 15 residues. Germline CDR1 and CDR2: SGHTA and FQGNSA. V trimming: 5 bases; J trimming: 14 bases; junction bases outside the gene matches: 14. Here the CDR3 DNA reads TGTGCCAGCAGCCGGCCGGGACAGGTTCCCGTGACCCTCCACTTT. This encodes CASSRPGQVPVTLHF.

The V gene is TRBV27, the J gene TRBJ1-5; 8 bases are a match to TRBD1. The V and J ends lost 6 bases and 3 bases, in that order; junction bases with no gene match: 4. Germline V CDR1 and CDR2: MNHEY, SMNVEV (reference sequence). The CDR3 covers 14 residues. CDR3 DNA: TGTGCCAGCAGCCTACAGGGGGACAATCAGCCCCAGCATTTT. Protein sequence: CASSLQGDNQPQHF.

A few counts support this clonotype. One junction end does not reproduce the germline sequence, and a read error may be involved. The chain carries TRBV12-3 or TRBV12-4 and TRBJ2-5; tentatively, D is TRBD1 (5 bases). The CDR3 has 12 residues. In DNA form, the CDR3 reads TGTGCCAGCTCCGAGCTCAGGGCTGGGTCCCACTTC. It yields the protein CASSELRAGSHF.

V is TRBV18 and J is TRBJ1-3, with D possibly matching TRBD1 (5 bases). Trimming shortened V by 4 bases and J by 0 bases, and 7 bases separated the two germline ends. The CDR3 sequence is 14 residues long. The germline V gene encodes CDR1 KGHSH and CDR2 LQKENI. The CDR3 DNA reads TGTGCCAGCTCACTACAGGACTCTGGAAACACCATATATTTT. It encodes CASSLQDSGNTIYF.

The V call is TRBV9, the J call TRBJ2-4, with D possibly matching TRBD2 (6 bases). CDR3 size: 18 residues. Germline CDR1 reads SGDLS; CDR2 reads YYNGEE. The ends were cut back, 4 bases at V and 8 bases at J, with 28 bases in the middle. The CDR3 sequence is CASSTPRGSGNIGDIQYF. For the CDR3, the DNA is TGTGCCAGCAGCACCCCCCGGGGTAGCGGAAATATAGGGGACATTCAGTACTTC.

This clonotype was counted only a few times. The chain links TRBV9 to TRBJ1-1; possible D gene TRBD1, 6 bases. Germline loops: CDR1 SGDLS, CDR2 YYNGEE. The CDR3 is 11 residues long. V lost 6 bases and J 8 bases, leaving 11 bases between the germline ends. CDR3 coding DNA: TGTGCCAGCATGGACGGGACAGAAGCTTTCTTT. Its protein product is CASMDGTEAFF.

V gene TRBV2 combines with J gene TRBJ2-7; D possibly matches TRBD1 or TRBD2 (5 bases each). Germline CDR1 reads SNHLY; CDR2 reads FYNNEI. The CDR3 runs 17 residues. Trimming took off 1 base at V and 6 bases at J, with 22 bases between the two ends. The CDR3 DNA is TGTGCCAGCAGTGAAGTGCCGGGGCCCTCAGGTGATGGCGAGCAGTACTTC. It translates to CASSEVPGPSGDGEQYF. Drawing the rest from reference TRBV2 and TRBJ2-7, the complete variable domain is EPEVTQTPSHQVTQMGQEVILRCVPISNHLYFYWYRQILGQKVEFLVSFYNNEISEKSEIFDDQFSVERPDGSNFTLKIRSTKLEDSAMYFCASSEVPGPSGDGEQYFGPGTRLTVT.